This entry describes one TCR beta chain. The data belong to a study of blood T cell repertoires in COVID-19. For the study at large: From the United States, Italy and Spain came samples of acute and convalescent COVID-19.

One Seattle source followed patients from active infection through their disease course. Source study methods: By means of reference gene primer amplification, nucleated cell counts were estimated. Sequencing was performed with immunoSEQ multiplex PCR; in TCRdb, only in-frame clones are kept and a portion is missing. V and J calls and clone size are those listed in that table; D and trimming were worked out from the DNA. The table lists 160,000 or so clones, around 84% of them singletons. The J segment lost 4 bases and the V segment lost 6 bases, leaving 7 bases of the junction unmatched. Germline CDR1 and CDR2: MNHEY and SVGAGI. This CDR3 comprises 14 residues.

The V and J genes are TRBV6-5 and TRBJ2-7; 9 bases line up with TRBD1. The sequencing sample was made of peripheral blood. This clonotype was sampled from a woman aged 50 to 60 with COVID-19, enrolled during active disease. The CDR3 is CASSPRDREYEQYF. The CDR3 DNA follows: TGTGCCAGCAGCCCCCGGGACAGGGAGTACGAGCAGTACTTC.